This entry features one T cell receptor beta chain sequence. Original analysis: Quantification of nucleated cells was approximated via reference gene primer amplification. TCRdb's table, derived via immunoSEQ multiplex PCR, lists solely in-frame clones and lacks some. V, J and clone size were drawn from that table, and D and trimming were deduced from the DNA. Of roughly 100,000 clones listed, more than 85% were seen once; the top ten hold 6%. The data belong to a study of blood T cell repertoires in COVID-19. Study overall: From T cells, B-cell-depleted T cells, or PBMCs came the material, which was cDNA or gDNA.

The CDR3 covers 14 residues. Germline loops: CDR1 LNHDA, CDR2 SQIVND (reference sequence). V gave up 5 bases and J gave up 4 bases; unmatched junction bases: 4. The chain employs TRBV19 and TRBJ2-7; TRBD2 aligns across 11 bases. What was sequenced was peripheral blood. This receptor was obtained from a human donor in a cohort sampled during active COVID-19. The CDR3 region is CASSASGRTYEQYF. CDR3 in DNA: TGTGCCAGTAGTGCTAGCGGGAGGACATACGAGCAGTACTTC.